This T cell receptor (beta chain) was sequenced in a study of blood T cell repertoires in COVID-19. Overall study: COVID-19 samples from acute and convalescent phases originated in the United States, Italy and Spain. Sources were T cells, B-cell-depleted T cells, or PBMCs; the material itself was cDNA or gDNA.

Per the study methods: It was from reference gene primer amplification that nucleated cell counts were estimated. Clones were read by immunoSEQ multiplex PCR, and TCRdb kept only the in-frame ones, dropping some. D and trimming come from the DNA, and the V and J calls and clone size come from that table. The repertoire holds around 150,000 clones, with about 81% as singletons. The source of this sequence is a human donor in a cohort sampled during active COVID-19. The sequenced sample was peripheral blood.

The CDR3 DNA reads as TGTGCCAGCAGCACCGGACAGAAGAACACTGAAGCTTTCTTT. It codes for CASSTGQKNTEAFF. The J gene is TRBJ1-1, the V gene TRBV27; weak D call: TRBD1 (6 bases). Germline V gene sequence: CDR1 MNHEY, CDR2 SMNVEV (reference sequence). V was cut by 6 bases and J by 1 base, with 12 bases left in between. The CDR3 has 14 amino acids.